A selection of T cell receptor beta chains follows, all from one sample in a study of T cell responses to AZD1222 COVID-19 vaccine. TCRdb keeps only in-frame clones here, not all; method: immunoSEQ multiplex PCR. The table lists about 180,000 clones, approximately 90% of them singletons. This specimen consisted of peripheral blood, obtained on day 0 of AZD1222 vaccination. The receptors shown here come from an adult in good health. CDR3s include the opening cysteine and the closing phenylalanine or tryptophan. The D gene is left open where the match is weak. Where a row states a size, it is once, few, many or the class of an expanded clone; other rows omit it.

D gene: -; clone size: -; J gene: TRBJ2-5; V gene: TRBV29-1; CDR3 protein: CSVAGRVRETQYF; CDR3 DNA: TGCAGCGTTGCGGGCAGGGTCCGGGAGACCCAGTACTTC
D gene: TRBD2; clone size: -; J gene: TRBJ2-7; V gene: TRBV7-3; CDR3 protein: CASSLAGGPYEQYF; CDR3 DNA: TGTGCCAGCAGCTTGGCGGGGGGGCCGTACGAGCAGTACTTC
D gene: -; clone size: -; J gene: TRBJ2-5; V gene: TRBV5-1; CDR3 protein: CASSGGVIGETQYF; CDR3 DNA: TGCGCCAGCAGCGGCGGGGTAATCGGGGAGACCCAGTACTTC
D gene: TRBD2; clone size: -; J gene: TRBJ2-3; V gene: TRBV6-2/TRBV6-3; CDR3 protein: CASSPNLPAGTSTDTQYF; CDR3 DNA: TGTGCCAGCAGTCCCAACCTCCCAGCGGGAACTAGCACAGATACGCAGTATTTT
D gene: -; clone size: -; J gene: TRBJ2-7; V gene: TRBV27; CDR3 protein: CASSLGGIIYEQYF; CDR3 DNA: TGTGCCAGCAGTTTAGGGGGCATCATTTACGAGCAGTACTTC
D gene: -; clone size: -; J gene: TRBJ1-1; V gene: TRBV7-8; CDR3 protein: CASSSLTSFLNTEAFF; CDR3 DNA: TGTGCCAGCAGCTCCCTTACTAGTTTCCTGAACACTGAAGCTTTCTTT
D gene: -; clone size: -; J gene: TRBJ1-3; V gene: TRBV9; CDR3 protein: CASSVARGNTIYF; CDR3 DNA: TGTGCCAGCAGCGTAGCCCGTGGAAACACCATATATTTT
D gene: -; clone size: -; J gene: TRBJ1-3; V gene: TRBV2; CDR3 protein: CASSSHRPGNTIYF; CDR3 DNA: TGTGCCAGCAGCTCACACAGGCCTGGAAACACCATATATTTT
D gene: TRBD1; clone size: -; J gene: TRBJ2-7; V gene: TRBV3-1/TRBV3-2; CDR3 protein: CASSQLQTGGDEQYF; CDR3 DNA: TGTGCCAGCAGCCAACTCCAGACAGGGGGCGACGAGCAGTACTTC
D gene: -; clone size: -; J gene: TRBJ1-1; V gene: TRBV20-1; CDR3 protein: CSVSQPNTEAFF; CDR3 DNA: TGCAGTGTTAGTCAGCCGAACACTGAAGCTTTCTTT
D gene: -; clone size: -; J gene: TRBJ1-1; V gene: TRBV6-2/TRBV6-3; CDR3 protein: CASSYSNLVAGYTEAFF; CDR3 DNA: TGTGCCAGCAGTTACTCGAACTTGGTGGCAGGGTACACTGAAGCTTTCTTT
D gene: -; clone size: -; J gene: TRBJ2-3; V gene: TRBV15; CDR3 protein: CATSSGNTGLTDTQYF; CDR3 DNA: TGTGCCACCAGCAGCGGAAATACAGGGCTAACAGATACGCAGTATTTT
D gene: TRBD2; clone size: -; J gene: TRBJ2-7; V gene: TRBV9; CDR3 protein: CASSPEGLAGGSYEQYF; CDR3 DNA: TGTGCCAGCAGCCCAGAGGGTCTAGCGGGGGGGTCCTACGAGCAGTACTTC
D gene: TRBD2; clone size: -; J gene: TRBJ2-1; V gene: TRBV7-2; CDR3 protein: CASSSEAGGQNEQFF; CDR3 DNA: TGTGCCAGCAGCTCAGAGGCGGGGGGGCAAAATGAGCAGTTCTTC
D gene: -; clone size: -; J gene: TRBJ2-7; V gene: TRBV6-1; CDR3 protein: CASSEGGAYEQYF; CDR3 DNA: TGTGCCAGCAGTGAAGGGGGGGCCTACGAGCAGTACTTC
D gene: -; clone size: -; J gene: TRBJ1-4; V gene: TRBV10-3; CDR3 protein: CAISDPGKGTEKLFF; CDR3 DNA: TGTGCCATCAGTGACCCAGGGAAAGGAACTGAAAAACTGTTTTTT
D gene: TRBD1; clone size: -; J gene: TRBJ1-5; V gene: TRBV6-1; CDR3 protein: CASSERSGQGISNQPQHF; CDR3 DNA: TGTGCCAGCAGTGAACGTTCGGGACAGGGCATTAGCAATCAGCCCCAGCATTTT
D gene: -; clone size: -; J gene: TRBJ2-7; V gene: TRBV30; CDR3 protein: CAGGAGATAEQYF; CDR3 DNA: TGTGCCGGGGGGGCGGGGGCAACCGCCGAGCAGTACTTC
D gene: -; clone size: -; J gene: TRBJ1-1; V gene: TRBV14; CDR3 protein: CASSLKGMNTEAFF; CDR3 DNA: TGTGCCAGCAGCCTCAAGGGAATGAACACTGAAGCTTTCTTT
D gene: TRBD2; clone size: -; J gene: TRBJ2-1; V gene: TRBV2; CDR3 protein: CASKGSLSGGPVF; CDR3 DNA: TGTGCCAGCAAGGGCAGTCTTAGCGGGGGGCCGGTCTTC
D gene: TRBD2; clone size: -; J gene: TRBJ2-5; V gene: TRBV19; CDR3 protein: CASSRGGAETQYF; CDR3 DNA: TGTGCCAGTAGTCGGGGGGGGGCAGAGACCCAGTACTTC
D gene: -; clone size: -; J gene: TRBJ1-6; V gene: TRBV9; CDR3 protein: CASSVDSGLLSPLHF; CDR3 DNA: TGTGCCAGCAGCGTAGATTCAGGGCTCTTGTCACCCCTCCACTTT
D gene: -; clone size: -; J gene: TRBJ1-1; V gene: TRBV9; CDR3 protein: CASSTLGPPFEAFF; CDR3 DNA: TGTGCCAGCAGCACCCTAGGACCACCCTTTGAAGCTTTCTTT
D gene: -; clone size: -; J gene: TRBJ2-5; V gene: TRBV10-3; CDR3 protein: CAISVGPQETQYF; CDR3 DNA: TGTGCCATCAGTGTTGGGCCGCAAGAGACCCAGTACTTC
D gene: -; clone size: once; J gene: TRBJ1-4; V gene: TRBV5-1; CDR3 protein: CASSSRQEGLNEKLFF; CDR3 DNA: TGCGCCAGCAGCTCCCGACAAGAGGGGCTTAATGAAAAACTGTTTTTT
D gene: TRBD1; clone size: -; J gene: TRBJ1-4; V gene: TRBV9; CDR3 protein: CASSRQGPNEKLFF; CDR3 DNA: TGTGCCAGCAGCCGACAGGGCCCTAATGAAAAACTGTTTTTT